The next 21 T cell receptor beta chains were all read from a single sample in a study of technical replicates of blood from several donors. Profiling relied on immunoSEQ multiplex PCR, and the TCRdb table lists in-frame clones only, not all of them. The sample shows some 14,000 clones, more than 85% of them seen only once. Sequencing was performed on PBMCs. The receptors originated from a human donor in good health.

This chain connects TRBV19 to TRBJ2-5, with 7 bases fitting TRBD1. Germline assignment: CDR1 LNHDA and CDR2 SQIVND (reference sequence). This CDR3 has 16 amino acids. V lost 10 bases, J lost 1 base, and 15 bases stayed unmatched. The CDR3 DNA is TGTGCCACCCCCTGGGGCAGGGGGAAATCCCAAGAGACCCAGTACTTC. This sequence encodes CATPWGRGKSQETQYF.

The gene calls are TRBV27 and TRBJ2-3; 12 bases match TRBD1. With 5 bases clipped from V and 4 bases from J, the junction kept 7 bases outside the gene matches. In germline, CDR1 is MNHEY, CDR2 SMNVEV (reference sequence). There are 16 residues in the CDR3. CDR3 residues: CASSLRGQGAADTQYF. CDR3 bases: TGTGCCAGCAGTCTACGGGGACAGGGGGCCGCAGATACGCAGTATTTT.

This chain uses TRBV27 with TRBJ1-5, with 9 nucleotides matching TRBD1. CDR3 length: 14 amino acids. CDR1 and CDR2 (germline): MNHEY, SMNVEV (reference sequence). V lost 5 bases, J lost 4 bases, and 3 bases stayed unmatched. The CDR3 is CASSQDRGNQPQHF. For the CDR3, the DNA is TGTGCCAGCAGTCAGGACAGGGGTAATCAGCCCCAGCATTTT.

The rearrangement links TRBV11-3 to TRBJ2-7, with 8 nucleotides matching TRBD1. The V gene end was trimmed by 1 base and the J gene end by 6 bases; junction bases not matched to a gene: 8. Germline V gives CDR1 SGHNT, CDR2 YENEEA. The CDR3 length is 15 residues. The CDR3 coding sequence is TGTGCCAGCAGCTTAGCAGGACAGGGTGCGGCCGAGCAGTACTTC. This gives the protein CASSLAGQGAAEQYF.

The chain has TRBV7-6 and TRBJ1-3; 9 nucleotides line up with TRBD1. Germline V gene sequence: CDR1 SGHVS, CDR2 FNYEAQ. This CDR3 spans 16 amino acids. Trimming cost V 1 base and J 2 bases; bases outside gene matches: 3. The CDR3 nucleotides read TGTGCCAGCAGCTTAGGGGACAGGGCTACTGGAAACACCATATATTTT. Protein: CASSLGDRATGNTIYF.

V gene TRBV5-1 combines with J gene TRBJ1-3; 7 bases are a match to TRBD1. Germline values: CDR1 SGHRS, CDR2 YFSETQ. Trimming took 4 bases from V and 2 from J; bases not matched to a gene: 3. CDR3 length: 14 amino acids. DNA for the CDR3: TGCGCCAGCAGCCAACAGGGGCCTGGAAACACCATATATTTT. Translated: CASSQQGPGNTIYF. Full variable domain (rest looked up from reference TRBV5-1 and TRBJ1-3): KAGVTQTPRYLIKTRGQQVTLSCSPISGHRSVSWYQQTPGQGLQFLFEYFSETQRNKGNFPGRFSGRQFSNSRSEMNVSTLELGDSALYLCASSQQGPGNTIYFGEGSWLTVV.

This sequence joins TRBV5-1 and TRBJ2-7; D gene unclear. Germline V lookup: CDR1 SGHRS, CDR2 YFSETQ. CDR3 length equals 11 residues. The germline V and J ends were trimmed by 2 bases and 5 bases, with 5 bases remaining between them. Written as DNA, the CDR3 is TGCGCCAGCAGCTTTACAGACGAGCAGTACTTC. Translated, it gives CASSFTDEQYF.

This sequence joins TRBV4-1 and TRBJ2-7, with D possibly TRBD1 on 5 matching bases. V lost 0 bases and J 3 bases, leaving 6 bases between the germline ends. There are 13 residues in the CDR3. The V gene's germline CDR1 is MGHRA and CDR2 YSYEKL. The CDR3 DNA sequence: TGCGCCAGCAGCCAAGACAGGGACTACGAGCAGTACTTC. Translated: CASSQDRDYEQYF.

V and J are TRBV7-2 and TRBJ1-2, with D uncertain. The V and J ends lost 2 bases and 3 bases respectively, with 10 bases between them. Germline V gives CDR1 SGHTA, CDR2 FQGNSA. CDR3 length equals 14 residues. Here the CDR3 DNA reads TGTGCCAGCAGCTTACGGCAGGCCGACTATGGCTACACCTTC. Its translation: CASSLRQADYGYTF.

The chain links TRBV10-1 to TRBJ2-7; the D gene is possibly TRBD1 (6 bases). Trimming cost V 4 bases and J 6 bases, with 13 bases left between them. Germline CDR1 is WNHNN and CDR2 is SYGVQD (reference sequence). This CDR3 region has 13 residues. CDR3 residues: CASSARQGSEQYF. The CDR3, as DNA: TGCGCCAGCAGTGCAAGGCAGGGGAGCGAGCAGTACTTC.

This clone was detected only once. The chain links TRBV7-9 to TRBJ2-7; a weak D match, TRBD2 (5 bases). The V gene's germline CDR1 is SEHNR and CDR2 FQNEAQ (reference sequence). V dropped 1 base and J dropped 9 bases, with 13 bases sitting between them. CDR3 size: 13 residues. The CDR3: CASSLVGLYLQYF. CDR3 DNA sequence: TGTGCCAGCAGCTTAGTCGGACTCTACCTGCAGTACTTC.

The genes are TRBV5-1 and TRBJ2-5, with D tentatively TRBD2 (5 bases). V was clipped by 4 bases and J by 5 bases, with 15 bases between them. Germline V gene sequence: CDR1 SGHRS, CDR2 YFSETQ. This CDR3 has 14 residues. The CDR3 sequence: CASSTEGLSETQYF. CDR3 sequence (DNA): TGCGCCAGCAGCACCGAGGGATTGAGTGAGACCCAGTACTTC.

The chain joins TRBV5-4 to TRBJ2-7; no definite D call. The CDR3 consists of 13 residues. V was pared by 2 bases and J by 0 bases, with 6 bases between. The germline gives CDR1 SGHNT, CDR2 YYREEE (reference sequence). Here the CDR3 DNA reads TGTGCCAGCAGCTTCGAGAACTCCTACGAGCAGTACTTC. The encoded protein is CASSFENSYEQYF.

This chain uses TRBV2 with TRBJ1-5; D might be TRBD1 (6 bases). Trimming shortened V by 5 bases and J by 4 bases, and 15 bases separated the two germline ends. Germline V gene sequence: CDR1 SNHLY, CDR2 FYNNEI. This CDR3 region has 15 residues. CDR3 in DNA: TGTGCCAGCAGTTGGGGTGGCAGGGGAAATCAGCCCCAGCATTTT. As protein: CASSWGGRGNQPQHF.

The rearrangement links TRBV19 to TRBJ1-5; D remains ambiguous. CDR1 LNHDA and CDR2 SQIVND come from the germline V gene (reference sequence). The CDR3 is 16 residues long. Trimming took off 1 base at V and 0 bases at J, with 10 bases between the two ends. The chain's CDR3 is CASSIGQAYSNQPQHF. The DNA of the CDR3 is TGTGCCAGTAGTATAGGGCAGGCGTATAGCAATCAGCCCCAGCATTTT. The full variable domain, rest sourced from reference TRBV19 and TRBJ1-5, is DGGITQSPKYLFRKEGQNVTLSCEQNLNHDAMYWYRQDPGQGLRLIYYSQIVNDFQKGDIAEGYSVSREKKESFPLTVTSAQKNPTAFYLCASSIGQAYSNQPQHFGDGTRLSIL.

The CDR3 DNA reads TGCGCCAGCAGCTTGGTGGGCGTGGAGGTCGATGGCTACACCTTC. Encoded protein: CASSLVGVEVDGYTF. The chain employs TRBV5-1 and TRBJ1-2; no clear D gene. This CDR3 region has 15 residues. Germline V gives CDR1 SGHRS, CDR2 YFSETQ. The V end lost 0 bases, the J end lost 6 bases, and 15 bases lay between the germline ends.

DNA of the CDR3: TGTGCCAGCAGCTCCACCTTGACAGCCCCCGAAATCCGATTCTTC. Protein sequence: CASSSTLTAPEIRFF. The genes are TRBV11-3 and TRBJ2-1; D possibly corresponds to TRBD1 (5 bases). CDR3 length: 15 amino acids. The germline CDR1 and CDR2 sequences are SGHNT and YENEEA. Trimming stripped 4 bases from V and 16 bases from J, with 26 bases between.

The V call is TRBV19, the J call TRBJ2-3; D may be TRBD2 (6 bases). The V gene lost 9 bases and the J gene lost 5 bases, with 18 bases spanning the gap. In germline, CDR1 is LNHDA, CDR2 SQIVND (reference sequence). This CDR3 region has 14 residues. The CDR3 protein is CASGGPPRGDTQYF. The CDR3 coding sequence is TGTGCCAGCGGGGGACCCCCTCGGGGAGATACGCAGTATTTT.

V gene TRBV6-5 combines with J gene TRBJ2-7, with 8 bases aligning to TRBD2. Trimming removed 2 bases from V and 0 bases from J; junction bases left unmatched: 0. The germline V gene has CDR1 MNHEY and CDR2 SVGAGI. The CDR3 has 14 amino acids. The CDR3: CASSYGTSSYEQYF. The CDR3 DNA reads TGTGCCAGCAGTTACGGGACTAGCTCCTACGAGCAGTACTTC.

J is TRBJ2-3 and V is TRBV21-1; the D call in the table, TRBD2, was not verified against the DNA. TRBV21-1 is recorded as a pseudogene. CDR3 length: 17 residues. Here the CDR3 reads CASSKVRGIRYTDTQYF. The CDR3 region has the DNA TGTGCCAGCAGCAAAGTTCGGGGGATCCGATATACAGATACGCAGTATTTT.

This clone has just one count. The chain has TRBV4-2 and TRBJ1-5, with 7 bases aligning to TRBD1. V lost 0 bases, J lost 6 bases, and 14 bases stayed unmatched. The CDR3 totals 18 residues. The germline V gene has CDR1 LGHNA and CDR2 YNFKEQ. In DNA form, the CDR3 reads TGTGCCAGCAGCCAAGATTTACAGGGGAGAGCGTTCGGTCAGCCCCAGCATTTT. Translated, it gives CASSQDLQGRAFGQPQHF.